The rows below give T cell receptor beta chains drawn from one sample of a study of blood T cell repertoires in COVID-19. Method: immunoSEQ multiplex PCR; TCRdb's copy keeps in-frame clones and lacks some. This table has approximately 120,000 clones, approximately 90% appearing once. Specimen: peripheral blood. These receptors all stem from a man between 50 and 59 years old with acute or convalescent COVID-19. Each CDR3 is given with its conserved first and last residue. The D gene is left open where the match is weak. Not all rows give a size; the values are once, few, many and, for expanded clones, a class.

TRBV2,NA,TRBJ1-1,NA,CASSTNQGMTSEAFF,TGTGCCAGCAGTACCAACCAGGGGATGACCTCTGAAGCTTTCTTT
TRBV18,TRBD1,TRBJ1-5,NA,CASSRDRNQPQHF,TGTGCCAGCTCAAGGGACAGAAATCAGCCCCAGCATTTT
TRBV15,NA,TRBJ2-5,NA,CATREVETQYF,TGTGCCACCAGGGAGGTTGAGACCCAGTACTTC
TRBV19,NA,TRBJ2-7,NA,CASSGTGASSYEQYF,TGTGCCAGTAGTGGAACAGGTGCTTCCTCCTACGAGCAGTACTTC
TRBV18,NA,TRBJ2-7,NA,CASSPRQSSGDEQYF,TGTGCCAGCTCACCACGGCAGTCCTCCGGGGACGAGCAGTACTTC
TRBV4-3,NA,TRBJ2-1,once,CASSQDRGQADEQFF,TGCGCCAGCAGCCAAGATCGCGGCCAAGCGGATGAGCAGTTCTTC
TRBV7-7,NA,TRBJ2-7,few,CASSPNRVGDEQYF,TGTGCCAGCAGCCCTAACAGGGTAGGCGACGAGCAGTACTTC
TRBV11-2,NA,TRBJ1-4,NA,CASSLAARANEKLFF,TGTGCCAGCAGCTTAGCCGCGAGGGCTAATGAAAAACTGTTTTTT
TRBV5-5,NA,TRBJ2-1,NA,CASSRRGDTGLGNAQFF,TGTGCCAGCAGCCGACGAGGGGACACTGGCTTGGGCAATGCGCAGTTCTTC
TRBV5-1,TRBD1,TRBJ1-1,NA,CASSLSGTGDRAEAFF,TGCGCCAGCAGCTTGAGCGGGACAGGGGATCGGGCTGAAGCTTTCTTT
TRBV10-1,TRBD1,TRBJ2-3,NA,CASLGDREDTDTQYF,TGCGCCAGCCTTGGGGACAGGGAAGACACAGATACGCAGTATTTT
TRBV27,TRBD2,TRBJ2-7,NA,CASSVRAGGPYEQYF,TGTGCCAGCAGTGTAAGAGCGGGAGGACCCTACGAGCAGTACTTC
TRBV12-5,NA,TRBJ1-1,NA,CASGLVSPTEAFF,TGTGCTAGTGGTTTGGTTTCTCCCACTGAAGCTTTCTTT
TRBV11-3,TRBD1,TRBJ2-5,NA,CASSLGQGAPSETQYF,TGTGCCAGCAGCTTAGGACAGGGGGCGCCTTCGGAGACCCAGTACTTC
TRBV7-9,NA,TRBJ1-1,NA,CASSLLSRAGTEAFF,TGTGCCAGCAGCTTATTAAGCAGGGCGGGGACTGAAGCTTTCTTT
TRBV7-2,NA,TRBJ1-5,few,CASSLRTGNQPQHF,TGTGCCAGCAGCCTCAGGACAGGCAATCAGCCCCAGCATTTT
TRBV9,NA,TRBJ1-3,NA,CASSVEGGSGNTIYF,TGTGCCAGCAGCGTAGAGGGAGGCTCTGGAAACACCATATATTTT
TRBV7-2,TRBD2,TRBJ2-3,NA,CASSRDSGTRVDTQYF,TGTGCCAGCAGCCGCGATTCCGGGACTAGGGTAGATACGCAGTATTTT
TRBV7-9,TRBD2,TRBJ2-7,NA,CASSTSGTSYEQYF,TGTGCCAGCAGCACAAGCGGGACCTCCTACGAGCAGTACTTC
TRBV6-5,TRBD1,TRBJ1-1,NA,CASSRQGEGHEAFF,TGTGCCAGCAGTAGACAGGGTGAGGGTCATGAAGCTTTCTTT
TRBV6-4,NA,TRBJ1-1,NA,CASSPGGGTEAFF,TGTGCCAGCAGTCCTGGGGGAGGCACTGAAGCTTTCTTT
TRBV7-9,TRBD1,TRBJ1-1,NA,CASSTQGAGLLNTEAFF,TGTGCCAGCAGCACCCAGGGGGCAGGATTATTGAACACTGAAGCTTTCTTT
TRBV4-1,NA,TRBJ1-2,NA,CASSQAEAYLHGYTF,TGCGCCAGCAGCCAAGCCGAAGCCTACCTACATGGCTACACCTTC
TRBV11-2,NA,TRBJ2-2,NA,CASSLGRGNTGELFF,TGTGCCAGCAGCTTAGGGCGGGGGAACACCGGGGAGCTGTTTTTT
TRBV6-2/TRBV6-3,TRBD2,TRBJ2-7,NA,CASSYPAGGWPEQYF,TGTGCCAGCAGTTACCCAGCGGGAGGATGGCCCGAGCAGTACTTC
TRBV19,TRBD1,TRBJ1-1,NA,CASGGTGNTEAFF,TGTGCCAGCGGGGGGACAGGAAACACTGAAGCTTTCTTT
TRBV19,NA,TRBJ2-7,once,CASSIKSGLSSYEQYF,TGTGCCAGTAGTATAAAAAGCGGCCTGAGCTCCTACGAGCAGTACTTC
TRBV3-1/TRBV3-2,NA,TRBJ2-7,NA,CASSPVSGYEQYF,TGTGCCAGCAGCCCCGTGTCAGGGTACGAGCAGTACTTC
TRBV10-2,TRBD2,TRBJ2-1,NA,CASSDAGASEQFF,TGCGCCAGCAGTGACGCGGGAGCTAGCGAGCAGTTCTTC
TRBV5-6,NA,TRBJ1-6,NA,CASSFGGGRNSPLHF,TGTGCCAGCAGCTTCGGAGGAGGGCGAAACTCACCCCTCCACTTT
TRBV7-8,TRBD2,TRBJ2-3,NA,CASSPRLAGAADTQYF,TGTGCCAGCAGTCCGCGACTAGCGGGAGCCGCAGATACGCAGTATTTT
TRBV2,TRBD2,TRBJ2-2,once,CASSESSGRRSGELFF,TGTGCCAGCAGTGAGTCTAGCGGGAGGAGGAGCGGGGAGCTGTTTTTT
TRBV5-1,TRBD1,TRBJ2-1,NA,CASSSMGQGIGNEQFF,TGCGCCAGCAGCTCGATGGGACAGGGGATTGGCAATGAGCAGTTCTTC
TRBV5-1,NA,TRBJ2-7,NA,CASSLVPGLYEQYF,TGCGCCAGCAGCTTGGTTCCGGGACTCTACGAGCAGTACTTC
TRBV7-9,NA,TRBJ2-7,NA,CASSLAGESYEQYF,TGTGCCAGCAGCTTAGCAGGAGAATCCTACGAGCAGTACTTC
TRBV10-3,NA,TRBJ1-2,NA,CAISEQGPYGYTF,TGTGCCATCAGTGAGCAGGGCCCCTATGGCTACACCTTC
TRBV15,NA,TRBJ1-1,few,CATKSDSMNTEAFF,TGTGCCACAAAATCGGACAGCATGAACACTGAAGCTTTCTTT
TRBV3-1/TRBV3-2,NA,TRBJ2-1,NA,CASSQVAGSYFF,TGTGCCAGCAGCCAAGTAGCCGGGAGTTATTTCTTC
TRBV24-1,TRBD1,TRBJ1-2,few,CATSDIYRGAGYTF,TGTGCCACCAGTGATATATACAGGGGGGCTGGCTACACCTTC
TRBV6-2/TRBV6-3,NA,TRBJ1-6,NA,CASSYGRQGGSPLHF,TGTGCCAGCAGTTATGGTCGGCAGGGAGGGTCACCCCTCCACTTT
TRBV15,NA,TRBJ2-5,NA,CATSRGDRQETQYF,TGTGCCACCAGCAGAGGAGACAGGCAAGAGACCCAGTACTTC
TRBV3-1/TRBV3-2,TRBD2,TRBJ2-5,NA,CASSQGGGLAGPGVETQYF,TGTGCCAGCAGCCAAGGGGGCGGGCTAGCGGGCCCTGGGGTAGAGACCCAGTACTTC
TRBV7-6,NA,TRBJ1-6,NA,CASSSLPQGRNSPLHF,TGTGCCAGCAGCTCATTACCTCAGGGGAGAAATTCACCCCTCCACTTT
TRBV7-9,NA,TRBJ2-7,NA,CASSLTASYEQYF,TGTGCCAGCAGCTTAACAGCCTCCTACGAGCAGTACTTC
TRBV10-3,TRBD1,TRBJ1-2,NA,CAIRGRGQGDYGYTF,TGTGCCATCCGTGGCAGGGGACAGGGAGACTATGGCTACACCTTC
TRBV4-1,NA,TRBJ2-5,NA,CASSDPRSGQETQYF,TGCGCCTCGAGCGACCCGAGGAGCGGACAAGAGACCCAGTACTTC
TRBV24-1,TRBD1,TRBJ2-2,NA,CATSPRDRGLTGELFF,TGTGCCACCAGCCCCCGGGACAGGGGGTTAACCGGGGAGCTGTTTTTT
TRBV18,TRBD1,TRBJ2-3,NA,CASSPPNRGQTDTQYF,TGTGCCAGCTCACCACCGAACAGGGGGCAAACAGATACGCAGTATTTT
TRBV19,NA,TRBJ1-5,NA,CASSIPGGNHNQPQHF,TGTGCCAGTAGTATCCCAGGCGGGAATCACAATCAGCCCCAGCATTTT
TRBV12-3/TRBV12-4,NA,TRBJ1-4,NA,CASSTTEKLFF,TGTGCCAGCAGTACGACAGAAAAACTGTTTTTT
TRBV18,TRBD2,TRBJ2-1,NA,CASSPLAGQFNEQFF,TGTGCCAGCTCACCACTAGCGGGGCAATTCAATGAGCAGTTCTTC
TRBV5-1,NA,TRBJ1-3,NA,CASSFLSSGNTIYF,TGCGCCAGCAGCTTTTTGAGCTCTGGAAACACCATATATTTT
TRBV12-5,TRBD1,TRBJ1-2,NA,CASGLVGTGFFPGYTF,TGTGCTAGTGGTTTGGTAGGGACAGGGTTCTTCCCTGGCTACACCTTC